This TCR beta chain came from a study of blood T cell repertoires in COVID-19. Study context: The United States, Italy and Spain provided the acute and convalescent COVID-19 samples. Nucleic acid was either cDNA or gDNA, and it came from T cells, B-cell-depleted T cells, or PBMCs.

As processed by the authors: Reference gene primers were amplified, and this amplification served to estimate nucleated cell counts. Data came from immunoSEQ multiplex PCR; TCRdb stores just in-frame clones and leaves some out. V and J calls and clone size are those listed in that table; D and trimming were worked out from the DNA. This table has 220,000 or so clones, under 90% appearing once. Trimming pared 6 bases from V and 1 base from J, leaving 9 bases between. Germline values: CDR1 MNHEY, CDR2 SVGAGI. CDR3 length equals 13 residues. The rearrangement uses TRBV6-5 and TRBJ1-1; D gene uncertain. This TCR was recovered from a woman older than 75 with acute or convalescent COVID-19. The sequencing input was peripheral blood. The CDR3 bases are TGTGCCAGCAGAGCAACGGGGAACACTGAAGCTTTCTTT. Encoded protein: CASRATGNTEAFF.